The rows below give T cell receptor beta chains drawn from one sample of a study of T cell repertoires in cytomegalovirus infection. Their target antigens are unknown. From the reads, TCRdb called clonotypes with MiXCR, one entry per CDR3 protein. The table lists 380,000 or so distinct CDR3 sequences, nearly 35% of them singletons. The starting material was cultured PBMCs, obtained from culture after CMV antigen stimulation. Source of these receptors: a human donor in good health (CMV status not recorded). Some clones in this sample may be carry-over from other donors' samples. CDR3s include the opening cysteine and the closing phenylalanine or tryptophan. The D gene is left open where the match is weak. Clone sizes are given selectively: once, few, many, or a class where the clone is expanded.

cdr3_nt: TGTGCCAGCAACCGGCTAGCGGGAGTTAACACCGGGGAGCTGTTTTTT; cdr3_aa: CASNRLAGVNTGELFF; d_call: TRBD2; v_call: TRBV12-3/TRBV12-4; clone_size: .; j_call: TRBJ2-2
cdr3_nt: TGTGCCAGCAGCTCTTTTCCTCGGGGAAACATTCAGTACTTC; cdr3_aa: CASSSFPRGNIQYF; d_call: .; v_call: TRBV11-2; clone_size: .; j_call: TRBJ2-4
cdr3_nt: TGTGCCAGCAGCCGTGGGACTAGCGGGAACTCCTACAATGAGCAGTTCTTC; cdr3_aa: CASSRGTSGNSYNEQFF; d_call: TRBD2; v_call: TRBV5-4; clone_size: few; j_call: TRBJ2-1
cdr3_nt: TGTGCCAGTAGTAGGGGACAGCCTTCCTACGAGCAGTACTTC; cdr3_aa: CASSRGQPSYEQYF; d_call: TRBD1; v_call: TRBV19; clone_size: few; j_call: TRBJ2-7
cdr3_nt: TGCGCCAGCAGCCAGACCTATCGCGGGAGGGGTACCGGGGAGCTGTTTTTT; cdr3_aa: CASSQTYRGRGTGELFF; d_call: TRBD2; v_call: TRBV4-1; clone_size: .; j_call: TRBJ2-2
cdr3_nt: TGTGCCAGCAGCTTAAAACGGGTGACTGGGGCCAACGTCCTGACTTTC; cdr3_aa: CASSLKRVTGANVLTF; d_call: .; v_call: TRBV13; clone_size: .; j_call: TRBJ2-6
cdr3_nt: TGTGCCAGCAGTTTAGGACAAATCGTCACAGATACGCAGTATTTT; cdr3_aa: CASSLGQIVTDTQYF; d_call: .; v_call: TRBV27; clone_size: .; j_call: TRBJ2-3
cdr3_nt: TGTGCCAGCAGTGCCTCAGGACAGGGTGCTGGCTACACCTTC; cdr3_aa: CASSASGQGAGYTF; d_call: TRBD1; v_call: TRBV12-3/TRBV12-4; clone_size: few; j_call: TRBJ1-2
cdr3_nt: TGTGCCAGCAGTGAAGGGTCTTTCGGTCAGCCCCAGCATTTT; cdr3_aa: CASSEGSFGQPQHF; d_call: .; v_call: TRBV2; clone_size: .; j_call: TRBJ1-5
cdr3_nt: TGTGCCAGTAGTATTCGTCGACAGGGGAACACTGAAGCTTTCTTT; cdr3_aa: CASSIRRQGNTEAFF; d_call: TRBD1; v_call: TRBV19; clone_size: .; j_call: TRBJ1-1
cdr3_nt: TGTGCCAGCACTATGGGAGGCGGGTTTCAGCCCCAGCATTTT; cdr3_aa: CASTMGGGFQPQHF; d_call: .; v_call: TRBV12-3/TRBV12-4; clone_size: .; j_call: TRBJ1-5
cdr3_nt: TGTGCCAGCAGCTACGTGGGGACGAGCATTCAGTACTTC; cdr3_aa: CASSYVGTSIQYF; d_call: .; v_call: TRBV7-9; clone_size: .; j_call: TRBJ2-4
cdr3_nt: TGTGCCAGCAGCTTAGGGTCCGGGACAGTCTATGGCTACACCTTC; cdr3_aa: CASSLGSGTVYGYTF; d_call: TRBD1; v_call: TRBV11-2; clone_size: few; j_call: TRBJ1-2
cdr3_nt: TGCGCCAGCAGCCATTACTACCCTGGGGAGCTGTTTTTT; cdr3_aa: CASSHYYPGELFF; d_call: .; v_call: TRBV4-1; clone_size: .; j_call: TRBJ2-2
cdr3_nt: TGTGCCAGCAGCTTAGGGTCGGCGAACACCGGGGAGCTGTTTTTT; cdr3_aa: CASSLGSANTGELFF; d_call: .; v_call: TRBV7-2; clone_size: many; j_call: TRBJ2-2
cdr3_nt: TGCAGTGCGAAGCGTCCGCAGGGGGGTTCCTACAATGAGCAGTTCTTC; cdr3_aa: CSAKRPQGGSYNEQFF; d_call: .; v_call: TRBV20-1; clone_size: .; j_call: TRBJ2-1
cdr3_nt: TGTGCCAGTAAGGCCCGAACCACTGAAGCTTTCTTT; cdr3_aa: CASKARTTEAFF; d_call: .; v_call: TRBV19; clone_size: many; j_call: TRBJ1-1
cdr3_nt: TGTGCCAGCAGTTTAGGGGCCGGACTGGGTTCTGGTTCTGAGCAGTTCTTC; cdr3_aa: CASSLGAGLGSGSEQFF; d_call: .; v_call: TRBV28; clone_size: .; j_call: TRBJ2-1
cdr3_nt: TGTGCCAGCAGTCCGGCTAGAAGAGTGGATACGCAGTATTTT; cdr3_aa: CASSPARRVDTQYF; d_call: .; v_call: TRBV2; clone_size: .; j_call: TRBJ2-3
cdr3_nt: TGTGCCAGCTCACCAGGGGTAGGCAATCAGCCCCAGCATTTT; cdr3_aa: CASSPGVGNQPQHF; d_call: .; v_call: TRBV18; clone_size: few; j_call: TRBJ1-5
cdr3_nt: TGCGCCAGCCGACTAGAGCCGGCCACCGGGGAGCTGTTTTTT; cdr3_aa: CASRLEPATGELFF; d_call: .; v_call: TRBV4-1; clone_size: .; j_call: TRBJ2-2
cdr3_nt: TGTGCCAGCAGCGTAGAGGGGCGGTCTGGAAACACCATATATTTT; cdr3_aa: CASSVEGRSGNTIYF; d_call: .; v_call: TRBV9; clone_size: .; j_call: TRBJ1-3
cdr3_nt: TGTGCCAGCAGGTTCAGGGGTTTCTCCACTGAAGCTTTCTTT; cdr3_aa: CASRFRGFSTEAFF; d_call: .; v_call: TRBV5-4; clone_size: .; j_call: TRBJ1-1
cdr3_nt: TGTGCCAGCAGTGATCGGAGGGGCCTGCAGAACACAGATACGCAGTATTTT; cdr3_aa: CASSDRRGLQNTDTQYF; d_call: .; v_call: TRBV2; clone_size: .; j_call: TRBJ2-3
cdr3_nt: TGTGCCAGCAGCTCAACACTAGCGGGAGGTCTGAGTGAGCAGTTCTTC; cdr3_aa: CASSSTLAGGLSEQFF; d_call: TRBD2; v_call: TRBV11-2; clone_size: .; j_call: TRBJ2-1
cdr3_nt: TGTGCCAGCAGCCGAATACAGGGGGGAGTAGAGACCCAGTACTTC; cdr3_aa: CASSRIQGGVETQYF; d_call: TRBD1; v_call: TRBV14; clone_size: .; j_call: TRBJ2-5
cdr3_nt: TGTGCCAGCAGCCAAGGGACAGGGGATGCCTACGAGCAGTACTTC; cdr3_aa: CASSQGTGDAYEQYF; d_call: TRBD1; v_call: TRBV7-3; clone_size: few; j_call: TRBJ2-7